The rows below give T cell receptor beta chains drawn from one sample of a study of OX40 agonist ivuxolimab in advanced cancers. Clones were read by immunoSEQ multiplex PCR, and TCRdb kept only the in-frame ones, dropping some. The sample carries tens of thousands of clones, approximately 83% recorded once. This specimen consisted of CD4+ or CD8+ T cells sorted from blood, obtained in a trial of the OX40 agonist ivuxolimab. These receptors were taken from an adult with an advanced solid tumor such as melanoma, head and neck, liver or kidney cancer. CDR3s include the opening cysteine and the closing phenylalanine or tryptophan. The D gene is left open where the match is weak. Part of the rows lack a size; the others show once, few, many or a class for expanded clones.

v_gene,d_gene,abundance,j_gene,CDR3nt,CDR3aa
TRBV19,TRBD1,-,TRBJ1-2,TGTGCCAGTACCCCAGGGGGGGCCCCCGTTGGCTACACCTTC,CASTPGGAPVGYTF
TRBV5-1,TRBD1,few,TRBJ1-6,TGCGCCAGCAGCTTGGGGCCGACAGGGGATAATTCACCCCTCCACTTT,CASSLGPTGDNSPLHF
TRBV10-3,-,-,TRBJ1-1,TGTGCCATCAGTGGTGGGGGGTCGAACACTGAAGCTTTCTTT,CAISGGGSNTEAFF
TRBV4-1,-,-,TRBJ1-3,TGCGCCAGCAGCCAAGATTCGAGCACTCCTGGAAACACCATATATTTT,CASSQDSSTPGNTIYF
TRBV18,TRBD1,-,TRBJ2-3,TGTACCAGCTCACCGGGACAGGGCTCTTCAGATACGCAGTATTTT,CTSSPGQGSSDTQYF
TRBV7-9,TRBD1,-,TRBJ2-3,TGTGCCAGCAGCGCCGGACAGGGGGCGCGCACAGATACGCAGTATTTT,CASSAGQGARTDTQYF
TRBV30,-,-,TRBJ1-2,TGTGCCTGGAGCGAATTAAAAGGGGCACCGCGAGCTCTCTATGGCTACACCTTC,CAWSELKGAPRALYGYTF
TRBV7-2,-,-,TRBJ2-7,TGTGCCAGCAGCTTAGTTCCAGGCCCGAGCTCCTACGAGCAGTACTTC,CASSLVPGPSSYEQYF
TRBV7-8,-,once,TRBJ1-1,TGTGCCAGCAGCTTAGCATCCCGGAACAGGGTCGGGGCTTTCTTT,CASSLASRNRVGAFF
TRBV11-2,-,-,TRBJ1-1,TGTGCCAGCAGCTTCCAAAGTCAATACACTGAAGCTTTCTTT,CASSFQSQYTEAFF
TRBV12-5,-,once,TRBJ2-1,TGTGCTAGTGGTTTGGCCCGGGACACCAATGAGCAGTTCTTC,CASGLARDTNEQFF
TRBV19,-,-,TRBJ2-7,TGTGCCAGTAGTGTGCCGGGACACGGGCAGTACTTC,CASSVPGHGQYF
TRBV7-2,-,-,TRBJ2-7,TGTGCCAGCAGCTTAGCCGGGACAACCTACGAGCAGTACTTC,CASSLAGTTYEQYF
TRBV5-1,-,-,TRBJ1-2,TGCGCCAGCAGCTCGGGACACCCCTATGGCTACACCTTC,CASSSGHPYGYTF
TRBV19,-,once,TRBJ2-7,TGTGCCAGTAGGCACAGGGCTAAAGGCGGCGAGCAGTACTTC,CASRHRAKGGEQYF
TRBV6-5,-,once,TRBJ1-1,TGTGCCAGCAGTTACGGAGGGGTCACTGAAGCTTTCTTT,CASSYGGVTEAFF
TRBV6-5,-,-,TRBJ1-4,TGTGCCAGCAGCCGAGTTGTCGCCACTAATGAAAAACTGTTTTTT,CASSRVVATNEKLFF
TRBV11-2,-,few,TRBJ2-5,TGTGCCAGCAGCCCTCACCGCCAGATACAAGAGACCCAGTACTTC,CASSPHRQIQETQYF
TRBV7-9,-,once,TRBJ2-7,TGTGCCAGCAGCTCCGAACCATGGGGCAACTCCTACGAGCAGTACTTC,CASSSEPWGNSYEQYF
TRBV29-1,-,-,TRBJ1-6,TGCAGCGTTGAACAGGAGCTCAATTCACCCCTCCACTTT,CSVEQELNSPLHF
TRBV5-6,-,-,TRBJ2-3,TGTGCCAGCAGCGGGGGGGGCGTACGGACAGATACGCAGTATTTT,CASSGGGVRTDTQYF